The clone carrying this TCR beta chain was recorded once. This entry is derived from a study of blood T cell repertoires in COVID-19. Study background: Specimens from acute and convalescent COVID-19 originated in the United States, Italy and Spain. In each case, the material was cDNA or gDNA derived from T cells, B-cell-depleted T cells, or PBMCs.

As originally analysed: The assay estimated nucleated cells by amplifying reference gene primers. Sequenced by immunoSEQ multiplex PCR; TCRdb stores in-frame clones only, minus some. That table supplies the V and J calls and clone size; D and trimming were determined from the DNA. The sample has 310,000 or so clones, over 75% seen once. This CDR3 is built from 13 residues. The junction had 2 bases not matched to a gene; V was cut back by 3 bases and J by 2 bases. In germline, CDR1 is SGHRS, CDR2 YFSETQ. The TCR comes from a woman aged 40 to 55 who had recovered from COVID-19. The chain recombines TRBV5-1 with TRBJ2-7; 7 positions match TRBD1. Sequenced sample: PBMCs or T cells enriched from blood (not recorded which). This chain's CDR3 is CASSYGTAYEQYF. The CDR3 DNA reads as TGCGCCAGCAGCTATGGGACAGCCTACGAGCAGTACTTC.